This is a list of T cell receptor beta chains from one sample in a study of blood T cell repertoires in COVID-19. Libraries were prepared by immunoSEQ multiplex PCR; TCRdb keeps only in-frame clonotypes and omits some of them. The sample yields tens of thousands of clones, approximately 90% seen once. Input material: peripheral blood. Receptor source: a woman between 50 and 59 years old in a cohort sampled during active COVID-19. CDR3s include the opening cysteine and the closing phenylalanine or tryptophan. A D gene is named only where the DNA matches it firmly. The size field is filled for only some rows; it gives once, few, many or a size class.

TRBV5-4	.	TRBJ2-7	.	CASSLGGFGGTYEQYF	TGTGCCAGCAGCTTGGGGGGGTTCGGGGGAACCTACGAGCAGTACTTC
TRBV2	.	TRBJ2-3	.	CASALSGSSTDTQYF	TGTGCCAGCGCCTTATCGGGAAGTAGCACAGATACGCAGTATTTT
TRBV5-1	once	TRBJ1-2	.	CASSFGTGDGYTF	TGCGCCAGCAGCTTTGGGACGGGAGATGGCTACACCTTC
TRBV12-3/TRBV12-4	once	TRBJ1-2	.	CASSRRGGYGYTF	TGTGCCAGCAGTCGACGGGGGGGGTATGGCTACACCTTC
TRBV3-1/TRBV3-2	.	TRBJ1-3	.	CASSQVPRGSGNTIYF	TGTGCCAGCAGCCAAGTTCCCAGGGGATCTGGAAACACCATATATTTT
TRBV2	.	TRBJ1-1	.	CASSYRTAATEAFF	TGTGCCAGCTCCTACCGGACAGCCGCCACTGAAGCTTTCTTT
TRBV27	.	TRBJ2-5	TRBD2	CASRRELAGGRVETQYF	TGTGCCAGCAGGCGAGAACTAGCGGGAGGAAGAGTAGAGACCCAGTACTTC
TRBV18	.	TRBJ2-1	TRBD2	CASSPLLAGYNEQFF	TGTGCCAGCTCACCACTTCTAGCGGGGTACAATGAGCAGTTCTTC
TRBV5-4	.	TRBJ1-3	.	CASTFGGYSSGNTIYF	TGTGCCAGCACCTTCGGGGGGTACAGCTCTGGAAACACCATATATTTT
TRBV18	.	TRBJ2-3	TRBD2	CASSRAPSGSLMDADTQYF	TGTGCCAGCTCACGGGCCCCTAGCGGGAGTTTGATGGACGCAGATACGCAGTATTTT
TRBV19	.	TRBJ1-1	.	CASRRSPPGVEAFF	TGTGCCAGTAGGCGGTCCCCCCCGGGGGTAGAAGCTTTCTTT
TRBV4-1	.	TRBJ2-1	TRBD2	CASRVSGGPNSYNEQFF	TGCGCCAGCAGGGTTAGCGGGGGCCCGAACTCCTACAATGAGCAGTTCTTC
TRBV5-1	.	TRBJ2-5	TRBD2	CASSPASGGAVKTQYF	TGCGCCAGCAGCCCGGCTAGCGGGGGGGCCGTGAAGACCCAGTACTTC
TRBV30	.	TRBJ1-1	.	CAWNKNTEAFF	TGTGCCTGGAATAAGAACACTGAAGCTTTCTTT
TRBV10-3	.	TRBJ2-3	TRBD2	CAISPGGGADTQYF	TGTGCCATCAGCCCGGGAGGGGGGGCAGATACGCAGTATTTT
TRBV9	.	TRBJ2-5	.	CASSELGGETQYF	TGTGCCAGCAGCGAGCTAGGGGGTGAGACCCAGTACTTC
TRBV5-8	.	TRBJ1-6	.	CATGVLGNSPLHF	TGTGCCACAGGGGTTTTAGGCAATTCACCCCTCCACTTT
TRBV7-9	.	TRBJ2-1	.	CASSYPLRAGLPYNEQFF	TGTGCCAGCAGCTACCCCCTGAGGGCGGGCCTTCCCTACAATGAGCAGTTCTTC
TRBV28	.	TRBJ1-2	.	CASSLLWTVRTYGYTF	TGTGCCAGCAGTTTATTATGGACAGTTCGGACCTATGGCTACACCTTC
TRBV19	.	TRBJ2-3	TRBD2	CASKASGSTDTQYF	TGTGCCAGCAAAGCTAGCGGGAGCACAGATACGCAGTATTTT
TRBV6-4	.	TRBJ2-7	.	CASSDRFGGGEQYF	TGTGCCAGCAGTGACAGGTTTGGAGGAGGCGAGCAGTACTTC
TRBV19	.	TRBJ2-4	.	CASSIQGTTNIQYF	TGTGCCAGTAGTATTCAGGGGACGACGAACATTCAGTACTTC
TRBV29-1	.	TRBJ2-7	.	CSVGNSVHEQYF	TGCAGCGTTGGTAATAGCGTCCACGAGCAGTACTTC
TRBV24-1	.	TRBJ2-1	TRBD2	CATRGLANNEQFF	TGTGCCACCAGGGGACTAGCGAACAATGAGCAGTTCTTC
TRBV19	.	TRBJ1-1	TRBD1	CASSRTGLEAFF	TGTGCCAGTAGCCGGACAGGCCTTGAAGCTTTCTTT
TRBV28	.	TRBJ1-2	TRBD1	CGTGKDYGYTF	TGTGGGACAGGGAAAGACTATGGCTACACCTTC
TRBV9	once	TRBJ2-2	TRBD2	CASSPRGENTGELFF	TGTGCCAGCAGCCCCCGGGGGGAGAACACCGGGGAGCTGTTTTTT
TRBV27	.	TRBJ2-7	TRBD2	CASRPLAGGSYEQYF	TGTGCCAGCAGACCACTAGCGGGGGGCTCCTACGAGCAGTACTTC
TRBV28	.	TRBJ2-2	.	CASSLEQGRITGELFF	TGTGCCAGCAGTTTAGAGCAGGGGAGAATCACCGGGGAGCTGTTTTTT
TRBV20-1	.	TRBJ2-5	.	CSASWGVGQETQYF	TGCAGTGCTAGTTGGGGGGTTGGCCAAGAGACCCAGTACTTC
TRBV28	.	TRBJ2-7	TRBD2	CATLGLAGSYEQYF	TGTGCCACCCTTGGTCTAGCGGGAAGCTACGAGCAGTACTTC
TRBV19	.	TRBJ2-3	TRBD1	CASSGRDSRTDTQYF	TGTGCCAGTAGTGGCCGGGACAGCCGCACAGATACGCAGTATTTT
TRBV15	.	TRBJ1-5	TRBD1	CATSRGGGTGRSNQPQHF	TGTGCCACCAGCAGAGGAGGGGGGACAGGGCGGAGCAATCAGCCCCAGCATTTT
TRBV27	.	TRBJ1-3	.	CASSLSTRGYGNTIYF	TGTGCCAGCAGTTTATCGACCAGGGGTTATGGAAACACCATATATTTT
TRBV7-8	.	TRBJ2-2	TRBD1	CASRWGTDTGELFF	TGTGCCAGCAGATGGGGGACAGACACCGGGGAGCTGTTTTTT
TRBV7-8	.	TRBJ1-6	.	CASSASRSPLHF	TGTGCCAGCAGCGCCTCCCGGTCACCCCTCCACTTT
TRBV5-1	.	TRBJ1-2	.	CASSFKGRGLANYGYTF	TGCGCCAGCAGCTTCAAGGGACGGGGACTAGCTAACTATGGCTACACCTTC
TRBV18	.	TRBJ1-5	TRBD1	CASSLGGTGVNQPQHF	TGTGCCAGCTCACTAGGGGGGACAGGGGTCAATCAGCCCCAGCATTTT
TRBV7-2	.	TRBJ2-2	TRBD1	CASSLNRGAGELFF	TGTGCCAGCAGCTTAAACAGGGGTGCGGGGGAGCTGTTTTTT
TRBV25-1	.	TRBJ1-2	TRBD1	CASSRQGAGGYTF	TGTGCCAGCAGCCGACAGGGGGCAGGTGGCTACACCTTC
TRBV2	.	TRBJ2-2	TRBD1	CASSEPETGRNTGELFF	TGTGCCAGCAGTGAACCCGAGACAGGGAGGAACACCGGGGAGCTGTTTTTT
TRBV11-2	.	TRBJ2-7	TRBD2	CASSPGRTSGRPYGWYF	TGTGCCAGCAGCCCGGGGAGGACTAGCGGTCGACCTTACGGGTGGTACTTC
TRBV6-2/TRBV6-3	once	TRBJ2-5	.	CASSTRGGTLRETQYF	TGTGCCAGCAGTACTAGGGGGGGGACCTTACGGGAGACCCAGTACTTC
TRBV5-1	.	TRBJ1-2	TRBD1	CASSWTGYGYTF	TGCGCCAGCAGCTGGACAGGGTACGGCTACACCTTC
TRBV6-5	.	TRBJ2-7	TRBD2	CASSSSGGYSYEQYF	TGTGCCAGCAGTAGTAGCGGGGGTTACTCCTACGAGCAGTACTTC